The T cell receptor (beta chain) described here comes from a study of T cell clonotyping in hematopoietic cell transplantation (dated by TCRdb to about 2021). Study-level background: Pretransplant recipient samples were obtained after cytoreduction. In the study, fewer than 150 blood samples were gathered from 35 consecutive transplant recipients and their related donors. Patient recruitment ran from late 2015 to January 2017, and follow-up continued until late 2020 or death. What the work shows at the level of the full study, not this receptor alone: After transplant, TCR diversity in recipients dropped, and pathologically expanded clonotypes climbed progressively between day 30 and day 180. Broader TCR repertoire diversity after transplant was predicted by Inverse Simpson Index values from donors and from recipients before transplant. Recipient repertoires showed only a small fraction of overlap with donor repertoires, and over 95% appeared de novo at the given depth. The sample size was limited, and because cells were not sorted, the contributions of CD4 and CD8 repertoires could not be separated.

The immunoSEQ assay, a bias-controlled multiplex PCR with V- and J-specific primers, was used to amplify TCR beta CDR3 regions from genomic DNA. A proprietary barcode and Illumina adapter sequences were added to the CDR3 amplicons in a second PCR step. An Illumina MiSeq instrument was used for sequencing of the CDR3 libraries. The original pipeline was this. Export and quality control were performed with immunoSEQ Analyzer 3.0, and downstream analyses were performed with R Bioconductor and Immunarch. Only productive rearrangements in the normalized downsampled data set were used to calculate repertoire metrics. Pathologically expanded clonotypes were defined as those larger than 5 templates in the normalized cohort. The Inverse Simpson Index served as the measure of repertoire diversity. To capture all clonotypes, CMV-specificity analyses were performed on the non-normalized data set. TCRdb stores this immuneACCESS table with in-frame sequences only. Part of the clones is absent; in the studies checked, under half of the shortfall reflects unresolved V genes, and no reason is known for the rest. V and J calls and clone size follow that table, whereas D and trimming were derived from the DNA. This sample is represented by roughly 13,000 clones; approximately 80% of them were singletons. The ten largest clones represent approximately 15% of the sample.

What this sample's time point label stands for: recipient sample about 28 days before transplant, after cytoreduction. Blood from recipients was drawn about 28 days before transplant and again at days 30, 100 and 180 after transplant. Nuclei Lysis Solution was used to extract genomic DNA from fresh or cryopreserved unfractionated peripheral blood mononuclear cells. Remarks on this clone: What antigen it recognizes has not been identified. No qualities accompany the bases; no much larger clone lies one base away.

The sequencing used peripheral blood mononuclear cells, collected before stem cell transplant. The TCR originated in a man in his sixties with acute myeloid leukemia. Some clones in this sample may be carry-over from other donors' samples.

The CDR3 has the sequence CASSLGTGESGYTF. The DNA sequence reads TGTGCCAGCAGCTTGGGGACAGGGGAGTCTGGCTACACCTTC. This receptor chain uses TRBV7-9 and TRBJ1-2; 10 bases in the middle match TRBD1. Taken from the germline V gene (reference sequence), the CDR1 and CDR2 loops are SEHNR and FQNEAQ. Measured from the cysteine to the phenylalanine, the CDR3 is 14 residues long. Kept here is only the CDR3 DNA, which spans 42 bases and is read in frame from base 1. V is pruned by 3 bases and J by 7 bases, leaving 5 bases of the junction without a gene match. With the rest looked up from the reference TRBV7-9 and TRBJ1-2 genes rather than sequenced, the full variable domain is DTGVSQNPRHKITKRGQNVTFRCDPISEHNRLYWYRQTLGQGPEFLTYFQNEAQLEKSRLLSDRFSAERPKGSFSTLEIQRTEQGDSAMYLCASSLGTGESGYTFGSGTRLTVV.